The entry that follows covers one TCR beta chain sequence. Its antigen is not known. The record originates from a study of T cell responses to AZD1222 COVID-19 vaccine. Some clones are missing from TCRdb's copy, which holds only in-frame ones; the method was immunoSEQ multiplex PCR. The sample shows over 150,000 clones, over 75% of them seen only once. Broader study findings: Seropositive status at baseline applied to only 5 or 6 AZD1222 recipients. Targets within unmutated variant regions were reportedly found for nearly half of spike-specific TCRs. Donors, mostly white British, included more females; clonal diversity was possibly underestimated.

Second doses that came at about 4 or about 12 weeks were put together. Per the germline V gene, CDR1 is KGHSH and CDR2 is LQKENI. This CDR3 is built from 15 residues. Trimming cost V 0 bases and J 2 bases, with 10 bases left between them. The chain joins TRBV18 to TRBJ1-1, with D unresolved. The sequences come from peripheral blood, collected 28 days after the second AZD1222 dose. This clonotype originated in an adult who received the AZD1222 COVID-19 vaccine. The CDR3 sequence: CASSPPGAKNTEAFF. CDR3 nucleotide sequence: TGTGCCAGCTCACCACCGGGAGCTAAAAACACTGAAGCTTTCTTT.